The source of this TCR beta chain is a study of shared clonotypes between healthy human individuals. Whole-study findings and limits: Tissue TCR repertoires likely differ from these blood-only repertoires.

Note on this clone: Its matching antigen is unknown.

CDR1 is SGHRS and CDR2 is YFSETQ in the germline V gene. The CDR3 has 16 residues. Trimming took 0 bases from V and 5 from J; bases not matched to a gene: 7. Assay execution proceeded at the deep level. Some clones are missing from TCRdb's copy, which holds only in-frame ones; the method was immunoSEQ multiplex PCR. The profile shows roughly 1,000,000 clones, 75% to 85% of them singletons. The chain is built from TRBV5-1 and TRBJ2-3; 9 bases are a match to TRBD2. The receptor was derived from a man younger than 30 in good health. Some clones in this sample may be carry-over from other donors' samples. The sample taken for sequencing was memory CD4+ T cells from PBMCs. Subset in this sample: CD45RA-negative fraction. The CDR3 spells CASSLEILAGLDTQYF. In nucleotides, the CDR3 is TGCGCCAGCAGCTTGGAGATACTAGCGGGCCTAGATACGCAGTATTTT.